Included here is one T cell receptor (beta chain) sequence, with context. As yet, its antigen is unknown. Germline and junction disagree at one end, which may indicate a read error. The same CDR3 also results from other DNA sequences found in this sample. The CDR3 has 12 amino acids. The germline V gene encodes CDR1 MNHNY and CDR2 SVGAGI (reference sequence). This sample is drawn from a study of cytomegalovirus exposure and HLA in healthy donors. Study overall: From HLA-typed donors, an early data release held approximately 85 million unique TCRs. Overall study results and limits: Analyses of presence/absence relied on an assumption of roughly uniform sequencing depth across donors.

A multiplex PCR was run with 60 Vbeta primers and 13 Jbeta primers. Libraries were prepared by immunoSEQ multiplex PCR; TCRdb keeps only in-frame clonotypes and omits some of them. This sample has some 160,000 clones, with 72% found just once. The source material was PBMCs. The V and J genes are TRBV6-6 and TRBJ1-1; TRBD1 is a possible D gene (5 bases). The clonotype comes from a man aged 40-55 years in good health and CMV-seronegative. The CDR3 spells CAIRGGNTEAFF. The CDR3 DNA follows: TGTGCCATCCGGGGGGGGAACACTGAAGCTTTTTTT.